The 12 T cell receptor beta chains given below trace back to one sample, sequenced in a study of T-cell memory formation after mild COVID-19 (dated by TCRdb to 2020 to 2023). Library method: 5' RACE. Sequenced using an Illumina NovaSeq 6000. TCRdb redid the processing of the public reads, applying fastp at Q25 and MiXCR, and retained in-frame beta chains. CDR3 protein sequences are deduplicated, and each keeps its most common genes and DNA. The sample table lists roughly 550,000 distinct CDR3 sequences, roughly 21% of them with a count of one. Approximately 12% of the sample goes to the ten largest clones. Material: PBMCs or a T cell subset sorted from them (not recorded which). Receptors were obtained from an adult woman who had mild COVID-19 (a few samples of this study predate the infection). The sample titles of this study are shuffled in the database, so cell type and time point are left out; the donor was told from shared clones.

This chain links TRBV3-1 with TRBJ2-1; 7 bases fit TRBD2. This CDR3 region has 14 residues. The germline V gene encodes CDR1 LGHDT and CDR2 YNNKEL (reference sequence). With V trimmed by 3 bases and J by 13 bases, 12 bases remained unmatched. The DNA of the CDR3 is TGTGCCAGCAGCCAGATCGGGTCCAGCGGGGCCCAGTTCTTC. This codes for CASSQIGSSGAQFF.

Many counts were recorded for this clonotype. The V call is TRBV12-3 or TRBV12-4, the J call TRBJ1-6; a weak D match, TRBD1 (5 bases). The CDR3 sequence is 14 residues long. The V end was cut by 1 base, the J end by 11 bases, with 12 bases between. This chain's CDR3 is CASSLVGGWAPLHF. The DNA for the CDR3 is TGTGCCAGCAGTTTAGTCGGGGGTTGGGCACCCCTCCACTTT.

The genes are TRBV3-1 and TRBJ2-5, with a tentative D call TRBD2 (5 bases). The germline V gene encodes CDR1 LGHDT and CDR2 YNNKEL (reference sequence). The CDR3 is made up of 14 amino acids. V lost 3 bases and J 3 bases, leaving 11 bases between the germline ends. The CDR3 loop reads CASSQFTGEETQYF. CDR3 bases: TGTGCCAGCAGCCAGTTTACCGGGGAAGAGACCCAGTACTTC.

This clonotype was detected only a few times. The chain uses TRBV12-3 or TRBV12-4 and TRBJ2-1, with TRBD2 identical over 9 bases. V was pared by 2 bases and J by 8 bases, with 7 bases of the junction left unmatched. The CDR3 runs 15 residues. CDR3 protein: CASSLFSGGGDEQFF. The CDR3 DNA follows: TGTGCCAGCAGTTTATTTAGCGGGGGTGGAGATGAGCAGTTCTTC.

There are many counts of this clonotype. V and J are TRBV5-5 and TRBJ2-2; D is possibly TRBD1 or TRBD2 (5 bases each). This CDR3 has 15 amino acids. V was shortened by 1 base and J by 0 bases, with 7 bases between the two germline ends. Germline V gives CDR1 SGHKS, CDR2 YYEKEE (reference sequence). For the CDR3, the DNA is TGTGCCAGCAGCTTGTGGGGGTCGAACACCGGGGAGCTGTTTTTT. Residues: CASSLWGSNTGELFF.

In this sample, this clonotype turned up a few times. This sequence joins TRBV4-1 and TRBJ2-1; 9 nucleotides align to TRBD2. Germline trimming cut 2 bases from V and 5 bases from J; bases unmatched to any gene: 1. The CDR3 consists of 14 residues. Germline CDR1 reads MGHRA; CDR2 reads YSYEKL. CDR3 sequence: CASSQIAGDNEQFF. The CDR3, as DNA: TGCGCCAGCAGCCAAATAGCGGGGGACAATGAGCAGTTCTTC.

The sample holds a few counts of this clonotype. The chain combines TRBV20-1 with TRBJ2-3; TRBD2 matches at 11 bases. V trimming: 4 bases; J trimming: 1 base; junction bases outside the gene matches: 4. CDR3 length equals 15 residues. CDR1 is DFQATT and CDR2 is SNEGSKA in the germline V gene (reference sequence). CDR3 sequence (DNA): TGCAGTGCTATACAGGGACTAGCGGGCACAGATACGCAGTATTTT. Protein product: CSAIQGLAGTDTQYF.

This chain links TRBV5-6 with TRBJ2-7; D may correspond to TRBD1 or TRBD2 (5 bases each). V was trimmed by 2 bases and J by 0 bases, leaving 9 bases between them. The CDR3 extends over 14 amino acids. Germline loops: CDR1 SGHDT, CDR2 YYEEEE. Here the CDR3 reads CASSFGATSYEQYF. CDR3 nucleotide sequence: TGTGCCAGCAGCTTCGGGGCTACCTCCTACGAGCAGTACTTC. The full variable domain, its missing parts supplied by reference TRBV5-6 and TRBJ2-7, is DAGVTQSPTHLIKTRGQQVTLRCSPKSGHDTVSWYQQALGQGPQFIFQYYEEEERQRGNFPDRFSGHQFPNYSSELNVNALLLGDSALYLCASSFGATSYEQYFGPGTRLTVT.

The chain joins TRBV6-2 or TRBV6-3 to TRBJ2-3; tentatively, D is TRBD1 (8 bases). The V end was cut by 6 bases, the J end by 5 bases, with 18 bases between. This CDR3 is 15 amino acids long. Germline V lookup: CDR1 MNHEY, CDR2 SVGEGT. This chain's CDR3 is CASRRSGTGGDTQYF. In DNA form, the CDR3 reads TGTGCCAGCAGACGAAGCGGGACAGGAGGAGATACGCAGTATTTT.

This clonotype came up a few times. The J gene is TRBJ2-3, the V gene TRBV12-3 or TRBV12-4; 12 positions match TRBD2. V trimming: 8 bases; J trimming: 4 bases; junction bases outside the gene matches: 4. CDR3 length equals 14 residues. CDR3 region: CASLLAGGPDTQYF. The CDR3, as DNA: TGTGCCAGCCTTCTAGCGGGGGGGCCAGATACGCAGTATTTT.

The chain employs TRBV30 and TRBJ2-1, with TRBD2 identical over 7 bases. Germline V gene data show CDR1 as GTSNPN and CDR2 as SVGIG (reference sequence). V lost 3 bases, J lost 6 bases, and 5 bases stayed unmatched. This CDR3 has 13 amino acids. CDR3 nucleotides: TGTGCCTGGAGCGGCGGGGGTACCAATGAGCAGTTCTTC. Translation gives CAWSGGGTNEQFF.

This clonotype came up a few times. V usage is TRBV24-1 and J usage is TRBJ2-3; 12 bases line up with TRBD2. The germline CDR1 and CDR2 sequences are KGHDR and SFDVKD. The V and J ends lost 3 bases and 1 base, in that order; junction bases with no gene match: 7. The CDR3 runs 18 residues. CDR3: CATSDVRLAGDGTDTQYF. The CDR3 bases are TGTGCCACCAGTGATGTCAGACTAGCGGGAGACGGCACAGATACGCAGTATTTT.